This TCR beta chain is from a study of neurological immune-mediated disorders. Study-wide background: Of the approximately 34 patients with multiple sclerosis, some 31 had relapsing-remitting MS, whereas the remaining 3 had secondary progressive MS.

Via MiXCR, TCRdb re-called the 5' RACE reads, giving one row per CDR3 protein. The sample contains 80,000 to 85,000 distinct CDR3 sequences, 2.6% of which appear only once. Study findings and constraints: The most TCR clonal expansion was seen in HTLV-1-associated myelopathy, and the least was seen in multiple sclerosis, which fell below healthy controls. As far as clinical or MRI features were concerned, none was associated with the multiple sclerosis repertoire cluster.

This clonotype has a count of ten or more. The antigen is not known. Deletions cut 0 bases from V and 2 bases from J, with 15 bases between. The CDR3 runs 17 residues. CDR1 SGDLS and CDR2 YYNGEE come from the germline V gene. Sequenced input: PBMCs. The receptor was derived from a woman younger than 45 with multiple sclerosis. The chain has TRBV9 and TRBJ2-1; possible D gene TRBD2, 5 bases. The CDR3 DNA reads TGTGCCAGCAGCGTAGAGGCGGAGGACCTTCCCTACAATGAGCAGTTCTTC. Translating gives CASSVEAEDLPYNEQFF.